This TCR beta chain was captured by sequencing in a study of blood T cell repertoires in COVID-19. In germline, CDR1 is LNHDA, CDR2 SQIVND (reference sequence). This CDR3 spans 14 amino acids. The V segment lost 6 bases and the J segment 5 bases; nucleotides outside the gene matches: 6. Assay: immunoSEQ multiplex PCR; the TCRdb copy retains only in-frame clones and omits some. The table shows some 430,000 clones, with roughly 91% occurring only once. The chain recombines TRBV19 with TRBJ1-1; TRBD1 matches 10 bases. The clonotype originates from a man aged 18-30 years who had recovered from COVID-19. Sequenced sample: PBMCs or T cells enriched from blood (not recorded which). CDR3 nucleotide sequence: TGTGCCAGTAGCCAGGGACAGGGGTATACTGAAGCTTTCTTT. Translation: CASSQGQGYTEAFF.